The source of this T cell receptor (beta chain) is a study of CD8 T cells in ankylosing spondylitis (dated by TCRdb to 2017 to 2019). Regarding the study in general: The study profiled T cell receptor beta repertoires in healthy donors and ankylosing spondylitis patients to find disease-linked TCR variants. Peripheral blood was sampled, and synovial fluid was additionally collected from ankylosing spondylitis patients. The whole study cohort included roughly 110 healthy donors and around 24 ankylosing spondylitis patients.

TCRdb lists the instrument as Illumina HiSeq 2500. TCR beta libraries were prepared by quantitative 5'-RACE with molecular barcodes. The original methods were these. A new computational method based on a probabilistic model of VDJ rearrangement was used to identify disease-linked TCR variants. The public reads were reanalyzed by TCRdb: fastp trimming at Q25, MiXCR alignment, in-frame beta chains only. Under each unique CDR3 protein, matching rows form one entry showing the most common genes and DNA. The V and J calls reflect TCRdb's pipeline rather than the authors' work. Present in this sample are 350,000 or so distinct CDR3 sequences, 6.5% to 10% of which were seen just once. The ten most abundant clones make up roughly 14% of the sample. What the work shows at the level of the full study, not this receptor alone: Some TCR beta motif variants had previously been reported in synovial fluid and blood of reactive arthritis patients, which suggested common disease-initiation mechanisms. Blood from ankylosing spondylitis patients appeared to be characterized by a TCR beta motif composed of under 10 highly homologous amino acid variants. The disease-linked clones showed a CD8+ phenotype and occurred at relatively low frequencies in peripheral blood. Significant enrichment of the disease-linked clones was reported in matched synovial fluid samples from ankylosing spondylitis patients.

A remark on this clonotype: Its cognate antigen has yet to be identified. The input lacks base qualities; no much larger clone sits a single base away.

CDR1 and CDR2, looked up from the germline V gene (reference sequence), are DFQATT and SNEGSKA. The V end loses 6 bases and the J end loses 2 bases, and a stretch of 11 bases separates them. The CDR3 covers 12 residues, taking in both the cysteine and the phenylalanine. Only the CDR3 DNA stays, 36 bases, in frame from base 1. The source is a male donor with ankylosing spondylitis. The rearrangement combines TRBV20-1 with TRBJ2-7; 6 matching bases give a weak D call of TRBD1. The sequencing sample was made of blood, either unsorted or a sorted T cell fraction (not recorded which). The CDR3 here reads CSALQGTYEQYF. In nucleotide form, the sequence is TGCAGTGCCCTCCAGGGGACCTACGAGCAGTACTTC.